This entry concerns a single TCR beta chain. The antigen it binds to is not known. There are no base qualities to consult, and no much larger clone falls within one base. The method was PCR. Sequencing used an Illumina HiSeq 2500. To normalize quantification of the TCRbeta repertoire, the TCR libraries were built with molecular barcoding that relied on unique molecular identifiers. TCRdb reprocessing: public reads trimmed at Q25 with fastp, clones called with MiXCR, in-frame beta chains kept. Every entry covers one CDR3 protein and lists the most common genes and DNA from its rows. The sample records about 480,000 distinct CDR3 sequences, around an eighth of which are singletons. The leading ten clones occupy less than 6.5% of the sample. These data belong to a study of T-cell reconstitution after alpha-beta-depleted transplantation in children (dated by TCRdb to 2016 to 2017). Regarding the complete study: T-cell immune reconstitution after TCRalphabeta/CD19-depleted allogeneic hematopoietic cell transplantation in children was quantitatively tracked in the study by means of TCR repertoire profiling.

This specimen consisted of PBMCs from the stem cell graft donor, obtained from the stem cell graft. This sequence originates from a human donor who donated a stem cell graft to a child with combined immunodeficiency.

CDR3 region: CASSAQGVNTEAFF. At the DNA level, the sequence is TGTGCCAGCAGTGCTCAGGGGGTGAACACTGAAGCTTTCTTT. Recombination connected TRBV12-3 or TRBV12-4 to TRBJ1-1; TRBD1 agrees with 7 junctional bases. Compared with germline, V lacks 5 bases and J lacks 0 bases; bases without a gene match: 3. There are 14 amino acids in the CDR3, from cysteine to phenylalanine inclusive. The sequence is cut down to CDR3 DNA, 42 bases in frame from base 1.